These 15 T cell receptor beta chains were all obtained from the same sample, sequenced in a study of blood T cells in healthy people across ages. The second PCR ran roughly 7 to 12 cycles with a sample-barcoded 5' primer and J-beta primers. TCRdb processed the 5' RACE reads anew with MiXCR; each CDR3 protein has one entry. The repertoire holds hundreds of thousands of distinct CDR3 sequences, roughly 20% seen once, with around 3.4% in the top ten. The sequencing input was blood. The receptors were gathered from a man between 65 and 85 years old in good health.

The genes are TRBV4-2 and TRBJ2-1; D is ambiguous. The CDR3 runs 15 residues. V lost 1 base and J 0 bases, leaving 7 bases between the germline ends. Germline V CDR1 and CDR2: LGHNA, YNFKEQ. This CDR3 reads CASSQALPSYNEQFF. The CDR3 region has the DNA TGTGCCAGCAGCCAAGCACTACCCTCCTACAATGAGCAGTTCTTC.

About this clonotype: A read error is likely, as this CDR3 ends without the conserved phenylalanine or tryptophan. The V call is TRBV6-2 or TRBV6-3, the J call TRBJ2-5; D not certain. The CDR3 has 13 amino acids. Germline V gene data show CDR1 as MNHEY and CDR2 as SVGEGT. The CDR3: CASSSSEQGTQYL. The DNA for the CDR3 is TGTGCCAGCAGTTCCAGCGAGCAAGGGACCCAGTACCTC.

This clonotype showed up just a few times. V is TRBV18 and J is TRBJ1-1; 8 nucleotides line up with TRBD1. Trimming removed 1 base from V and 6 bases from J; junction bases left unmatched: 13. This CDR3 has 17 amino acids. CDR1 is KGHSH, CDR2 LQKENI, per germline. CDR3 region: CASSPRILGQGGAEAFF. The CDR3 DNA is TGTGCCAGCTCACCACGAATCCTCGGACAGGGAGGTGCTGAAGCTTTCTTT.

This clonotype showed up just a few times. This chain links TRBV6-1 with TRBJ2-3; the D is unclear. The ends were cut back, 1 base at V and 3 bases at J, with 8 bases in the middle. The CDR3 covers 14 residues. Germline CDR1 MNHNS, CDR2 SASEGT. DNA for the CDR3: TGTGCCAGCAGTGAAGGGGTTACGACAGATACGCAGTATTTT. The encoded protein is CASSEGVTTDTQYF.

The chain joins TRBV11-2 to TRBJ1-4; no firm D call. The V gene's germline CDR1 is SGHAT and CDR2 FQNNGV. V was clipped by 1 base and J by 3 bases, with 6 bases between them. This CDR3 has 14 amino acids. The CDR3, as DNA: TGTGCCAGCAGCTTAGGGCAGTCTAATGAAAAACTGTTTTTT. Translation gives CASSLGQSNEKLFF.

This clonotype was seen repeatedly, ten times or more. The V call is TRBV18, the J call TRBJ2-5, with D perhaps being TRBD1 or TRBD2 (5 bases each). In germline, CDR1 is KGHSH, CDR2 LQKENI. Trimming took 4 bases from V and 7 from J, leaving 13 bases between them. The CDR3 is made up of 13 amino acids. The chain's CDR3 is CASSQGTVGTQYF. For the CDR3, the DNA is TGTGCCAGCTCACAAGGGACCGTGGGGACCCAGTACTTC.

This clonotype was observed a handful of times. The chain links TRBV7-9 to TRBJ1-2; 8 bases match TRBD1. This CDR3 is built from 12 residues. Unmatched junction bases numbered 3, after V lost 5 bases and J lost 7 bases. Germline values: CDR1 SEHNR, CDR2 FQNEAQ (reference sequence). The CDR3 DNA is TGTGCCAGCAGCGATACAGGGGGTGGCTACACCTTC. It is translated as CASSDTGGGYTF.

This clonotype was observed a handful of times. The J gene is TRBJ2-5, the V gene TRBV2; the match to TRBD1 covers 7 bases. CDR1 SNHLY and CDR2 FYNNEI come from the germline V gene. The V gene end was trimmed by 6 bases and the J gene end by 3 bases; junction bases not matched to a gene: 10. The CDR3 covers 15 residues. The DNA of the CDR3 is TGTGCCAGCAGCGCCGGGACAGCCACCGAAGAGACCCAGTACTTC. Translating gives CASSAGTATEETQYF.

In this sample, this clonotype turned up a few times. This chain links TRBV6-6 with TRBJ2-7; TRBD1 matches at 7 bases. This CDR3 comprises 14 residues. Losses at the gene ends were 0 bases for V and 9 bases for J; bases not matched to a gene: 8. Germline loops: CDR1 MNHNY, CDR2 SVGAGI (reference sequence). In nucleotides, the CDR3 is TGTGCCAGCAGTTACTCGGGGACAGTAGCTCCGCAGTACTTC. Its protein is CASSYSGTVAPQYF.

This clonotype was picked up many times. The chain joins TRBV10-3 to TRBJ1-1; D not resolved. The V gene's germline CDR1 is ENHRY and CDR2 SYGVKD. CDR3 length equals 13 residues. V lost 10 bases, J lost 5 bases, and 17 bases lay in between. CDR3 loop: CASTALEGTEAFF. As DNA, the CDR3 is TGTGCCAGTACTGCCCTAGAAGGGACTGAAGCTTTCTTT.

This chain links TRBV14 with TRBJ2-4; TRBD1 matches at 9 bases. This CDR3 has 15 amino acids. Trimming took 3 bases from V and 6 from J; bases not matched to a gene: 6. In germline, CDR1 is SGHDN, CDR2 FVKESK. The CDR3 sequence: CASSQTGQGRNIQYF. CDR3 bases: TGTGCCAGCAGCCAGACCGGACAGGGGAGAAACATTCAGTACTTC.

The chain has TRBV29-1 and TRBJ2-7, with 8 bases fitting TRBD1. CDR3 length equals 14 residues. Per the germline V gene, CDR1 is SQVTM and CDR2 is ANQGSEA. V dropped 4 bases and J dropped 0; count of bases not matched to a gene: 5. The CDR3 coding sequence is TGCAGCGTTGTAAGGGACAGGAGCTCCTACGAGCAGTACTTC. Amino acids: CSVVRDRSSYEQYF.

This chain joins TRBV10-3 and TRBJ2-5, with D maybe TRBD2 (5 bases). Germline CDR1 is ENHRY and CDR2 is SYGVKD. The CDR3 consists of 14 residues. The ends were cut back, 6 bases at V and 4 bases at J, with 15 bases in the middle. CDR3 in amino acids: CAIRTEAAGETQYF. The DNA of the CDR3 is TGTGCCATCAGGACTGAGGCGGCGGGAGAGACCCAGTACTTC.

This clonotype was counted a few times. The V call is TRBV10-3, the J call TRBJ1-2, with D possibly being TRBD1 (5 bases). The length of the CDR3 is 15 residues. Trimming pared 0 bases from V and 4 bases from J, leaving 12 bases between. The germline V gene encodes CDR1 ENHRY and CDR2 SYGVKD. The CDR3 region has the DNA TGTGCCATCAGTGAGTCGGAGGGGCCAGGCTATGGCTACACCTTC. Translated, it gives CAISESEGPGYGYTF.

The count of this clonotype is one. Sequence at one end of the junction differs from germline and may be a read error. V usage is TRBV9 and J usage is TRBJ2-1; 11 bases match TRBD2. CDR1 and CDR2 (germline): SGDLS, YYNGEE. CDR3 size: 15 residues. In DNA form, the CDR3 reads TGTGCCGGCAGCGTGGGACTAGCGGCGACCAATGAGCAGTTCTTC. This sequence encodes CAGSVGLAATNEQFF.